This TCR beta chain was profiled in a study of long-term antiretroviral therapy in people with HIV. Study observations and caveats: Blood dating 2004 to 2017 may reflect older ART regimens.

Cryopreserved PBMC numbered roughly 0.85-10 million per sample before DNA extraction. Investigators performed immunoSEQ version v3.0 at survey level. Sequencing set out to capture about 40,000-55,000 T-cell genomes per sample. Here immunoSEQ multiplex PCR was the method, and the copy in TCRdb shows in-frame clones only, minus some. In the table there are approximately 20,000 clones, 79% of which are singletons. Germline CDR1 and CDR2: LNHDA and SQIVND (reference sequence). The CDR3 runs to 14 residues. J lost 3 bases, V lost 5 bases, and 3 bases had no gene match. Details on this clone: Antigen specificity is unknown.

Here the sequenced sample was unsorted PBMCs, taken 4.1 years after starting antiretroviral therapy. The chain is built from TRBV19 and TRBJ1-2, with 10 bases fitting TRBD1. The sequence was obtained from a woman aged 40 to 50 with HIV. CDR3 sequence reads: CASSPTGGYYGYTF. The CDR3, as DNA: TGTGCCAGTAGTCCGACAGGGGGCTACTATGGCTACACCTTC.